This TCR beta chain was identified during a study of blood T cell repertoires in COVID-19. At the level of the study: COVID-19 samples, acute and convalescent, were from the United States, Italy and Spain.

The J segment lost 5 bases and the V segment lost 7 bases, leaving 9 bases of the junction unmatched. Looked up from germline, CDR1 is LNHDA and CDR2 is SQIVND (reference sequence). The CDR3 has 15 residues. Authors' analysis steps: The assay estimated nucleated cells by amplifying reference gene primers. Assay: immunoSEQ multiplex PCR; the TCRdb copy retains only in-frame clones and omits some. That table is the source of V, J and clone size, and D and trimming were worked out from the DNA. This table has more than 20,000 clones, roughly 90% appearing once. V gene TRBV19 combines with J gene TRBJ1-5; 9 bases match TRBD1. The sequenced sample was peripheral blood. The sequence was obtained from a human donor in a cohort sampled during active COVID-19. CDR3 sequence: CASTPVDRGDQPQHF. The DNA of the CDR3 is TGTGCCAGTACACCCGTGGACAGGGGTGATCAGCCCCAGCATTTT.